The 16 T cell receptor beta chains below were found in one sample sequenced in a study of blood T cell repertoires in COVID-19. Sequenced by immunoSEQ multiplex PCR; TCRdb stores in-frame clones only, minus some. The sample contains a few hundred thousand clones, approximately 87% of which appear only once. Source material: PBMCs or T cells enriched from blood (not recorded which). The receptors stem from a man aged 35 to 55 in a cohort exposed to, infected with or recovered from COVID-19 (not recorded which).

The CDR3 DNA reads TGTGCCAGCAGCCTCGCGCAGGGGGCCTCTGGAAACACCATATATTTT. This encodes CASSLAQGASGNTIYF. This chain links TRBV14 with TRBJ1-3; 8 bases fit TRBD1. CDR1 is SGHDN, CDR2 FVKESK, per germline. V was pared by 4 bases and J by 0 bases, with 5 bases of the junction left unmatched. The CDR3 length is 16 residues. Using reference TRBV14 and TRBJ1-3 for the parts outside the CDR3, the full variable domain is EAGVTQFPSHSVIEKGQTVTLRCDPISGHDNLYWYRRVMGKEIKFLLHFVKESKQDESGMPNNRFLAERTGGTYSTLKVQPAELEDSGVYFCASSLAQGASGNTIYFGEGSWLTVV.

The chain has TRBV3-1 (or the pseudogene TRBV3-2) and TRBJ2-1; 7 positions agree with TRBD2. This CDR3 contains 15 residues. Germline V gene data show CDR1 as LGHDT and CDR2 as YNNKEL (reference sequence). The ends lost 4 bases at V and 2 bases at J; junction bases unmatched: 5. The CDR3 DNA reads as TGTGCCAGCAGCCTGGGGGGAGGGACCTACAATGAGCAGTTCTTC. Translation gives CASSLGGGTYNEQFF.

The chain combines TRBV5-5 with TRBJ1-6; maybe TRBD1 (6 bases). Trimming shortened V by 3 bases and J by 10 bases, and 14 bases separated the two germline ends. Germline CDR1 reads SGHKS; CDR2 reads YYEKEE (reference sequence). The CDR3 extends over 14 amino acids. The CDR3 sequence: CASSYNRDGSPLHF. The DNA of the CDR3 is TGTGCCAGCAGCTATAACAGGGATGGATCACCCCTCCACTTT.

In the case of this clone: One end of the junction does not line up with germline, which may come from a read error. The DNA of the CDR3 is TGTGCCAGCACCTTAGGGCCTGGCGTGAGGAATGAGCAGTTCTTC. This gives the protein CASTLGPGVRNEQFF. This sequence joins TRBV7-9 and TRBJ2-1; D gene unclear. Germline loops: CDR1 SEHNR, CDR2 FQNEAQ (reference sequence). CDR3 size: 15 residues.

V gene TRBV5-4 combines with J gene TRBJ1-1; TRBD1 might be the D (5 bases). Trimming shortened V by 1 base and J by 1 base, and 8 bases separated the two germline ends. Germline assignment: CDR1 SGHNT and CDR2 YYREEE (reference sequence). This CDR3 is 14 amino acids long. The CDR3 DNA reads as TGTGCCAGCAGCTTGTTCAGGGAGAACACTGAAGCTTTCTTT. Protein product: CASSLFRENTEAFF.

V usage is TRBV5-4 and J usage is TRBJ2-3, with 11 bases fitting TRBD1. V lost 5 bases, J lost 2 bases, and 1 base stayed unmatched. CDR1 is SGHNT, CDR2 YYREEE, per germline (reference sequence). This CDR3 is 14 amino acids long. The DNA of the CDR3 is TGTGCCAGCAGGGGACAGGGGGTCACAGATACGCAGTATTTT. This gives the protein CASRGQGVTDTQYF.

The chain recombines TRBV5-1 with TRBJ1-5, with 10 bases fitting TRBD1. The CDR3 is 14 amino acids. J was trimmed by 7 bases and V by 4 bases; bases with no gene match: 5. The germline gives CDR1 SGHRS, CDR2 YFSETQ. DNA of the CDR3: TGCGCCAGCAGCCCCGGGACAGGGGAACAGCCCCAGCATTTT. Its translation: CASSPGTGEQPQHF.

The V gene is TRBV28, the J gene TRBJ1-2; 8 nucleotides match TRBD1. The CDR3 sequence is 15 residues long. Germline V gene sequence: CDR1 MDHEN, CDR2 SYDVKM. V shed 2 bases, J shed 2 bases, and the junction held 4 bases outside the gene matches. CDR3 DNA: TGTGCCAGCAGTTTAATGGACAGGGAGAACTATGGCTACACCTTC. Translation: CASSLMDRENYGYTF.

The V call is TRBV18, the J call TRBJ1-3, with TRBD1 matching 8 bases. Germline CDR1 is KGHSH and CDR2 is LQKENI. The CDR3 sequence is 17 residues long. The J segment lost 1 base and the V segment lost 2 bases, leaving 7 bases of the junction unmatched. The CDR3 DNA sequence: TGTGCCAGCTCACCAGGACAGGGTACGGGATCTGGAAACACCATATATTTT. As protein: CASSPGQGTGSGNTIYF.

This clone was counted a single time. The sample has other DNA sequences that encode this CDR3 too. This sequence joins TRBV5-1 and TRBJ1-2, with unresolved D. V lost 0 bases and J 4 bases, leaving 7 bases between the germline ends. Germline assignment: CDR1 SGHRS and CDR2 YFSETQ. The CDR3 covers 13 residues. In DNA form, the CDR3 reads TGCGCCAGCAGCTTGGGTCAGCGCTATGGCTACACCTTC. Residues: CASSLGQRYGYTF.

This chain links TRBV7-9 with TRBJ1-1; D uncertain. Germline lookup yields CDR1 SEHNR and CDR2 FQNEAQ (reference sequence). The germline V and J ends were trimmed by 0 bases and 0 bases, with 8 bases remaining between them. The CDR3 consists of 15 residues. CDR3 protein: CASSLALSLNTEAFF. The CDR3 region has the DNA TGTGCCAGCAGCTTAGCGCTGAGTCTGAACACTGAAGCTTTCTTT.

This clone was detected only once. The rearrangement links TRBV7-9 to TRBJ1-1; maybe TRBD1 (6 bases). The CDR3 is made up of 15 amino acids. V was clipped by 1 base and J by 5 bases, with 14 bases between them. The germline V gene encodes CDR1 SEHNR and CDR2 FQNEAQ (reference sequence). CDR3 nucleotides: TGTGCCAGCAGCTTAGGGGAAGGGGGTCGAACTGAAGCTTTCTTT. Translation: CASSLGEGGRTEAFF. The whole variable domain, filled in from reference TRBV7-9 and TRBJ1-1, reads DTGVSQNPRHKITKRGQNVTFRCDPISEHNRLYWYRQTLGQGPEFLTYFQNEAQLEKSRLLSDRFSAERPKGSFSTLEIQRTEQGDSAMYLCASSLGEGGRTEAFFGQGTRLTVV.

CDR3 DNA: TGCGCCAGCAGCTTGGGTGGGGGGACAGGATTGAACACTGAAGCTTTCTTT. This encodes CASSLGGGTGLNTEAFF. V gene TRBV5-1 combines with J gene TRBJ1-1, with 8 bases identical to TRBD1. This CDR3 is built from 17 residues. In germline, CDR1 is SGHRS, CDR2 YFSETQ. V was clipped by 0 bases and J by 0 bases; unmatched bases: 7. Drawing the rest from reference TRBV5-1 and TRBJ1-1, the complete variable domain is KAGVTQTPRYLIKTRGQQVTLSCSPISGHRSVSWYQQTPGQGLQFLFEYFSETQRNKGNFPGRFSGRQFSNSRSEMNVSTLELGDSALYLCASSLGGGTGLNTEAFFGQGTRLTVV.

V usage is TRBV10-3 and J usage is TRBJ2-7; 10 bases map to TRBD2. Germline V gives CDR1 ENHRY, CDR2 SYGVKD. The J segment lost 0 bases and the V segment lost 0 bases, leaving 2 bases of the junction unmatched. The CDR3 contains 16 residues. In nucleotides, the CDR3 is TGTGCCATCAGTGAGTCAGCTAGCGGGAGCTCCTACGAGCAGTACTTC. It codes for CAISESASGSSYEQYF.

The V call is TRBV15, the J call TRBJ1-1, with D maybe TRBD1 (5 bases). Between the trimmed V and J ends, which lost 4 bases and 8 bases, there was a span of 11 bases. CDR1 and CDR2 (germline): LNHNV, YYDKDF (reference sequence). This CDR3 has 12 residues. The CDR3 DNA is TGTGCCACCAGCACGCGATACAGGGAAGCTTTCTTT. As protein: CATSTRYREAFF.

The chain combines TRBV19 with TRBJ1-2, with 9 bases aligning to TRBD1. Trimming removed 5 bases from V and 8 bases from J; junction bases left unmatched: 6. Germline V gene lookup returns CDR1 LNHDA and CDR2 SQIVND (reference sequence). The CDR3 covers 13 residues. CDR3 DNA: TGTGCCAGTAGTCCAAGGACAGGGGTAGGCTACACCTTC. The encoded protein is CASSPRTGVGYTF.